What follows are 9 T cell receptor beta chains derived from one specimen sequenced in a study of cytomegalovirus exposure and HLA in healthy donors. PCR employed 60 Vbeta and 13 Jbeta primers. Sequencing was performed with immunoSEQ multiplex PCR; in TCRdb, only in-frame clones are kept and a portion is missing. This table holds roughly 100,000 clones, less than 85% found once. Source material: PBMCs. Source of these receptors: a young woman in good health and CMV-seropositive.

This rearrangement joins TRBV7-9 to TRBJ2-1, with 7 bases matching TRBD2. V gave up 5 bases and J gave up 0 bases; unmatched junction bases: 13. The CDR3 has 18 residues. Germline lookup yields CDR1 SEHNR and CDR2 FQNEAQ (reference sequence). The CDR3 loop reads CASSPLGLHGRSYNEQFF. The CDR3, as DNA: TGTGCCAGCAGCCCACTGGGACTACACGGCCGCTCCTACAATGAGCAGTTCTTC.

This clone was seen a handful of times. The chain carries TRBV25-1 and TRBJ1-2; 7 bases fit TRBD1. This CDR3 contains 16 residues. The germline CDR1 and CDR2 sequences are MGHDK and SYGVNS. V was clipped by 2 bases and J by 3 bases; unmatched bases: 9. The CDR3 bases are TGTGCCAGCAGTGAAGTAAGGACAGGTACCCACTATGGCTACACCTTC. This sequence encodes CASSEVRTGTHYGYTF.

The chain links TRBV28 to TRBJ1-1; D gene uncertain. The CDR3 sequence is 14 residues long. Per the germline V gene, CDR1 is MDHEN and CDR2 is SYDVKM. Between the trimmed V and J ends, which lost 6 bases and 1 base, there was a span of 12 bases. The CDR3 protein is CASRNMGRNTEAFF. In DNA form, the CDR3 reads TGTGCCAGCAGAAATATGGGGAGGAACACTGAAGCTTTCTTT.

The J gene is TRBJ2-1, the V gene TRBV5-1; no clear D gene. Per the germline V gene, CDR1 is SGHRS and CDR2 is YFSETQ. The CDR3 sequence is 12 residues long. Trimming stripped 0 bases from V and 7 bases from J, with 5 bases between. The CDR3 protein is CASSLAGNEQFF. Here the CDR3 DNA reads TGCGCCAGCAGCTTGGCCGGGAATGAGCAGTTCTTC. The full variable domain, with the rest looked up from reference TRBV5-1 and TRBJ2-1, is KAGVTQTPRYLIKTRGQQVTLSCSPISGHRSVSWYQQTPGQGLQFLFEYFSETQRNKGNFPGRFSGRQFSNSRSEMNVSTLELGDSALYLCASSLAGNEQFFGPGTRLTVL.

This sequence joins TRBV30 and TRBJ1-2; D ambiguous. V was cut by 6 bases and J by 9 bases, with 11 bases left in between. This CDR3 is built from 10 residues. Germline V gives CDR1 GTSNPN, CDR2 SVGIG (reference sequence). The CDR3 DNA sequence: TGTGCCTGTCCATGGCCTCGCTACACCTTC. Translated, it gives CACPWPRYTF.

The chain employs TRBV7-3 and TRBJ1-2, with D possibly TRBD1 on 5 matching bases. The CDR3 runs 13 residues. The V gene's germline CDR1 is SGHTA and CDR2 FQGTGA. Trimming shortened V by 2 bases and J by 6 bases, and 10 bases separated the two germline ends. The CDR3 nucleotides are TGTGCCAGCAGCTTAGTGGGGGGGGATGGCTACACCTTC. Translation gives CASSLVGGDGYTF.

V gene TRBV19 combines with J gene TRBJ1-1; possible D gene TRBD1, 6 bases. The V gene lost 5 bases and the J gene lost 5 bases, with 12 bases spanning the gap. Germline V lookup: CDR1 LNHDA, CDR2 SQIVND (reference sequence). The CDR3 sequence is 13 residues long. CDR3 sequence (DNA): TGTGCCAGTAGTGCCTCACAGGGTACTGAAGCTTTCTTT. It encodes CASSASQGTEAFF.

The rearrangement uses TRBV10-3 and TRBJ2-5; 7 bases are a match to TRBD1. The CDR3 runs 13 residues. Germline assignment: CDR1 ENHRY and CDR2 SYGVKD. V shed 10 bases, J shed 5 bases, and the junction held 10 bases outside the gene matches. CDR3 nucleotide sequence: TGTGCCAGCGACAGGGTATGGCAGGAGACCCAGTACTTC. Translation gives CASDRVWQETQYF.

CDR3 in amino acids: CAWTGADNYGYTF. CDR3 sequence (DNA): TGTGCCTGGACAGGGGCGGATAACTATGGCTACACCTTC. The V gene is TRBV30, the J gene TRBJ1-2, with D maybe TRBD1 (6 bases). The CDR3 has 13 residues. Trimming left V 4 bases short and J 1 base short, with 10 bases between. Per the germline V gene, CDR1 is GTSNPN and CDR2 is SVGIG (reference sequence).